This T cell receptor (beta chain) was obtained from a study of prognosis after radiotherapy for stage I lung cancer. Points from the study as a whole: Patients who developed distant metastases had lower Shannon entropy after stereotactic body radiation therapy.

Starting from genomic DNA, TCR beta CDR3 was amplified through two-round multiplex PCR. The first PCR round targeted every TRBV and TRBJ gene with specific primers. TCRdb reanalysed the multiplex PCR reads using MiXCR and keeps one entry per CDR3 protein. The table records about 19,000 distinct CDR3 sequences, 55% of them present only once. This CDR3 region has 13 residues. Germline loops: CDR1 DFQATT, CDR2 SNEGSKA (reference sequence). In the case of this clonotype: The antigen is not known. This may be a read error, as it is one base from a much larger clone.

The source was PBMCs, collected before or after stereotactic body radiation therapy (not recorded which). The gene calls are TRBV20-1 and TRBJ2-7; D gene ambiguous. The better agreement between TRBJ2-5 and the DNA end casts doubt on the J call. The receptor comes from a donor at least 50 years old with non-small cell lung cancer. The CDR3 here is CSASGLLQETQYF. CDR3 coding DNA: TGCAGTGCTAGTGGGTTGCTCCAAGAGACCCAGTACTTC.